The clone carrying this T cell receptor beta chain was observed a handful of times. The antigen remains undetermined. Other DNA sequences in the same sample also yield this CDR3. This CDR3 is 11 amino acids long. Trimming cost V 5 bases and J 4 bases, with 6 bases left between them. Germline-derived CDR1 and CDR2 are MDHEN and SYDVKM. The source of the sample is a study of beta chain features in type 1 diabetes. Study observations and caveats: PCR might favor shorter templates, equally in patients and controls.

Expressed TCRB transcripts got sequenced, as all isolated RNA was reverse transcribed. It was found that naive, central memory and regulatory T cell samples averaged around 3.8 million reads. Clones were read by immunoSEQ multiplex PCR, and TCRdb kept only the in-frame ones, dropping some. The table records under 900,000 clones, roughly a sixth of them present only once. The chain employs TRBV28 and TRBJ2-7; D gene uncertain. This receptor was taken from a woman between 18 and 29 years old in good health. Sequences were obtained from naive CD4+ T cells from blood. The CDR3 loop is CASSPRYEQYF. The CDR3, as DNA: TGTGCCAGCAGTCCCCGTTACGAGCAGTACTTC.